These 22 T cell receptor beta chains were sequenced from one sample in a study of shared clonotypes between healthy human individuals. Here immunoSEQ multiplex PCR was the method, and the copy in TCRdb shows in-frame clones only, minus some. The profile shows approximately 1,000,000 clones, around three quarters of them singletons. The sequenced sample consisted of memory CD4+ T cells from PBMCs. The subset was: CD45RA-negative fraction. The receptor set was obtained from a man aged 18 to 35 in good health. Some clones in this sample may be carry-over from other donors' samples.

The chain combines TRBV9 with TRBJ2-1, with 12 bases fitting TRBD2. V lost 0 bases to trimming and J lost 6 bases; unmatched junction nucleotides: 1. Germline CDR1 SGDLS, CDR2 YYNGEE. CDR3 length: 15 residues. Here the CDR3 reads CASSVGTSGINEQFF. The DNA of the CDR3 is TGTGCCAGCAGCGTAGGGACTAGCGGGATCAATGAGCAGTTCTTC. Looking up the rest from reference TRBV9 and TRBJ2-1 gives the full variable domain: DSGVTQTPKHLITATGQRVTLRCSPRSGDLSVYWYQQSLDQGLQFLIQYYNGEERAKGNILERFSAQQFPDLHSELNLSSLELGDSALYFCASSVGTSGINEQFFGPGTRLTVL.

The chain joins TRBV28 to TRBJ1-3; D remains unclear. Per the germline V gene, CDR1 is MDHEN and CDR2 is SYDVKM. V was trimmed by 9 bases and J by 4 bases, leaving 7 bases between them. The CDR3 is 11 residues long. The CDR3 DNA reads TGTGCCAGTAGAATGGGAAACACCATATATTTT. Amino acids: CASRMGNTIYF.

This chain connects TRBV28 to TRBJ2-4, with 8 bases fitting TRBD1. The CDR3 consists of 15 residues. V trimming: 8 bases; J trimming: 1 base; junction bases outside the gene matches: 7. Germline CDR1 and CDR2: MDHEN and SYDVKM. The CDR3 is CASGSGGSAKNIQYF. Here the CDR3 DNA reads TGTGCCAGCGGGTCAGGGGGCTCGGCCAAAAACATTCAGTACTTC.

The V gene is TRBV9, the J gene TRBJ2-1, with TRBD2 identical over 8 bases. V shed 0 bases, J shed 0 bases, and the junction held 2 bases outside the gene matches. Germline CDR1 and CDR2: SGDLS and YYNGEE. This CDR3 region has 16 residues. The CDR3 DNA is TGTGCCAGCAGCGTAGGACTAGCGTCCTCCTACAATGAGCAGTTCTTC. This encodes CASSVGLASSYNEQFF.

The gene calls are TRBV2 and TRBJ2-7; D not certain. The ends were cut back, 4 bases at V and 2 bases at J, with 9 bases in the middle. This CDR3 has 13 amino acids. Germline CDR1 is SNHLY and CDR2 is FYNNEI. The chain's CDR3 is CASSATRAYEQYF. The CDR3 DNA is TGTGCCAGCAGTGCCACACGAGCCTACGAGCAGTACTTC.

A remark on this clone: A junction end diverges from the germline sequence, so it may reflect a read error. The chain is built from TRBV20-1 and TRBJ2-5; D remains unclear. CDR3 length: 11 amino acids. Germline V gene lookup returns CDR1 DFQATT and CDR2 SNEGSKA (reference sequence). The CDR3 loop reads CSANLVDHGNF. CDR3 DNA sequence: TGCAGTGCTAACCTTGTGGACCATGGAAACTTC.

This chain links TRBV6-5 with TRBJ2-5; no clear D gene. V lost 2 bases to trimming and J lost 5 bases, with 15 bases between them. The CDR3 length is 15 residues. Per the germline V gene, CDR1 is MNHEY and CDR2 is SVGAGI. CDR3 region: CASSYGGVPGETQYF. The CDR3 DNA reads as TGTGCCAGCAGTTACGGTGGCGTGCCCGGGGAGACCCAGTACTTC.

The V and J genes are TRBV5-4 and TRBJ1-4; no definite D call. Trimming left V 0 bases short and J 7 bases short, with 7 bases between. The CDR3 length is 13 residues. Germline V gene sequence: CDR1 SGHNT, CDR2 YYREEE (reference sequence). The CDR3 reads CASSLERAEKLFF. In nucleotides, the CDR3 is TGTGCCAGCAGCTTGGAACGGGCTGAAAAACTGTTTTTT.

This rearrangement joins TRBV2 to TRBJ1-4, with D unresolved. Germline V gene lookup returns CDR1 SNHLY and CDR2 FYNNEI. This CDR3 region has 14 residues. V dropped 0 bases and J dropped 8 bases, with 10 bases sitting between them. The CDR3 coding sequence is TGTGCCAGCAGTGAAGCGAGGTTTGTGGAAAAACTGTTTTTT. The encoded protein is CASSEARFVEKLFF. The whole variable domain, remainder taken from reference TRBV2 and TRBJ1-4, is EPEVTQTPSHQVTQMGQEVILRCVPISNHLYFYWYRQILGQKVEFLVSFYNNEISEKSEIFDDQFSVERPDGSNFTLKIRSTKLEDSAMYFCASSEARFVEKLFFGSGTQLSVL.

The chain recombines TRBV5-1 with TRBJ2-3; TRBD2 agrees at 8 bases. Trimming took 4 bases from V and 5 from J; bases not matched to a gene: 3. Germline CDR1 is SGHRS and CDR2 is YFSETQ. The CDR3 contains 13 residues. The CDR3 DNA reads TGCGCCAGCAGCCCAAGCGGGGGAGATACGCAGTATTTT. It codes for CASSPSGGDTQYF.

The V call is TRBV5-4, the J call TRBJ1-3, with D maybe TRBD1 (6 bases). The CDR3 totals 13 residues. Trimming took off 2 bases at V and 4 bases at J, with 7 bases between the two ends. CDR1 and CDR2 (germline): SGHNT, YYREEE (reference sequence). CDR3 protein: CASSFGQGNTIYF. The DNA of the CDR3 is TGTGCCAGCAGCTTCGGACAGGGAAACACCATATATTTT.

The CDR3 nucleotides read TGTGCCAGTAGCGTCCCCACTGGGGGCACTGAAGCTTTCTTT. This sequence encodes CASSVPTGGTEAFF. The rearrangement uses TRBV19 and TRBJ1-1; D may be TRBD1 (5 bases). The V end lost 6 bases, the J end lost 4 bases, and 15 bases lay between the germline ends. Germline V gene lookup returns CDR1 LNHDA and CDR2 SQIVND (reference sequence). The CDR3 contains 14 residues.

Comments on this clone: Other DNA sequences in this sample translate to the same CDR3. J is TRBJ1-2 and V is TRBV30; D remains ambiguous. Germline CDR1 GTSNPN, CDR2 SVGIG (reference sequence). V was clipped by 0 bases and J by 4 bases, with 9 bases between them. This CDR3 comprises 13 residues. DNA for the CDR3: TGTGCCTGGAGTGTCGGCAGAGGCTATGGCTACACCTTC. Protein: CAWSVGRGYGYTF.

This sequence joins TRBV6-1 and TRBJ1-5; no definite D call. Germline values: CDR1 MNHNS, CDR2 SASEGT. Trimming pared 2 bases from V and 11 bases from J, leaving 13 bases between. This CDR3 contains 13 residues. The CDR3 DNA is TGTGCCAGCAGTGAATCCCCCCGTGGGGCCCAGCATTTT. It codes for CASSESPRGAQHF.

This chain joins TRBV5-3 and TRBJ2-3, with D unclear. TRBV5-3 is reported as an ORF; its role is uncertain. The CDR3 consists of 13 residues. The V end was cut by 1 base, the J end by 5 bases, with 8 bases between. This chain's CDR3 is CARSLSLGDTQYF. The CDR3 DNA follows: TGTGCCAGAAGCTTGAGTCTAGGAGATACGCAGTATTTT.

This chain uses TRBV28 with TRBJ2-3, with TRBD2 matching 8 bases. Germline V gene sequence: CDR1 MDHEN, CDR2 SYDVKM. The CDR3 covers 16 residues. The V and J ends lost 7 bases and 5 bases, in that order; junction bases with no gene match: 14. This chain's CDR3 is CASTVPRAGGVDTQYF. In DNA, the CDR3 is TGTGCCAGCACCGTCCCAAGGGCGGGAGGAGTAGATACGCAGTATTTT. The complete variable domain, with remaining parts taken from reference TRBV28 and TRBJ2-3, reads DVKVTQSSRYLVKRTGEKVFLECVQDMDHENMFWYRQDPGLGLRLIYFSYDVKMKEKGDIPEGYSVSREKKERFSLILESASTNQTSMYLCASTVPRAGGVDTQYFGPGTRLTVL.

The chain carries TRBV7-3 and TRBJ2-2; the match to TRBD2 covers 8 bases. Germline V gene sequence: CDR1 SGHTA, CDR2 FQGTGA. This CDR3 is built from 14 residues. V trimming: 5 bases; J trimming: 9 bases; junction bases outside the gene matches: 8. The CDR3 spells CASSPGGGPRELFF. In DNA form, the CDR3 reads TGTGCCAGCAGCCCGGGGGGGGGCCCCCGGGAGCTGTTTTTT.

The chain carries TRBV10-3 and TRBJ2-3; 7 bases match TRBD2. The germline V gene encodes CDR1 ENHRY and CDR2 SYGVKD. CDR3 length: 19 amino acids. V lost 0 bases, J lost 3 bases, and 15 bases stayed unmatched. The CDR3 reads CAISESIIRGGVGTDTQYF. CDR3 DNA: TGTGCCATCAGTGAGTCGATTATTCGTGGGGGGGTTGGAACAGATACGCAGTATTTT.

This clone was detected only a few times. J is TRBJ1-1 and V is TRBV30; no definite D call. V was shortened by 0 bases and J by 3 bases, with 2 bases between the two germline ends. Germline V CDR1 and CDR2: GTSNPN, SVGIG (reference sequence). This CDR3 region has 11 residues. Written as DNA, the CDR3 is TGTGCCTGGAGTGTGTACACTGAAGCTTTCTTT. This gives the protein CAWSVYTEAFF. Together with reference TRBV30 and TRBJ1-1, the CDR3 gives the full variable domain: SQTIHQWPATLVQPVGSPLSLECTVEGTSNPNLYWYRQAAGRGLQLLFYSVGIGQISSEVPQNLSASRPQDRQFILSSKKLLLSDSGFYLCAWSVYTEAFFGQGTRLTVV.

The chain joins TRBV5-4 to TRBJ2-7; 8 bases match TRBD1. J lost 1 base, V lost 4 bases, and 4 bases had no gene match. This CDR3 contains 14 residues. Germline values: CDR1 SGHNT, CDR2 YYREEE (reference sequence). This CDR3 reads CASSPRDRSYEQYF. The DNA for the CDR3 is TGTGCCAGCAGCCCCCGGGACAGGTCCTACGAGCAGTACTTC.

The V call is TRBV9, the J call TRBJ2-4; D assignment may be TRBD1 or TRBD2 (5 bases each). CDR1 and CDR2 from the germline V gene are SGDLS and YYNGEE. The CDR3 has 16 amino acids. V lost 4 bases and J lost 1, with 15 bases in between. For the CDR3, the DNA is TGTGCCAGCAGCCCGAGTGGGGACCCCGCCAAAAACATTCAGTACTTC. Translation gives CASSPSGDPAKNIQYF.

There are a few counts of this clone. The CDR3 DNA sequence: TGTGCCAGCAGTGATAAAGGACAAATCTACGAGCAGTACTTC. Translation gives CASSDKGQIYEQYF. V and J are TRBV7-9 and TRBJ2-7; D may be TRBD1 (5 bases). The V gene lost 6 bases and the J gene lost 3 bases, with 15 bases spanning the gap. The germline V gene encodes CDR1 SEHNR and CDR2 FQNEAQ (reference sequence). The CDR3 totals 14 residues.